The 25 T cell receptor beta chains listed next were all sequenced from one sample in a study of cytomegalovirus exposure and HLA in healthy donors. A multiplex PCR was run with 60 Vbeta primers and 13 Jbeta primers. TCRdb keeps only in-frame clones here, not all; method: immunoSEQ multiplex PCR. The sample carries approximately 61,000 clones, more than 70% recorded once. The sequenced sample was PBMCs. These receptors were collected from a man between 45 and 60 years old in good health and CMV-seropositive.

This clone was seen once. V usage is TRBV29-1 and J usage is TRBJ2-1, with D perhaps matching TRBD2 (5 bases). Trimming cost V 6 bases and J 9 bases, with 12 bases left between them. Germline loops: CDR1 SQVTM, CDR2 ANQGSEA. The CDR3 is made up of 11 amino acids. The CDR3 coding sequence is TGCAGCGTAGGGCGGGCTATTGAGCAGTTCTTC. Residues: CSVGRAIEQFF.

This chain uses TRBV5-6 with TRBJ2-2; 11 nucleotides line up with TRBD1. V shed 6 bases, J shed 7 bases, and the junction held 5 bases outside the gene matches. CDR3 length: 14 residues. From germline, CDR1 is SGHDT and CDR2 YYEEEE. CDR3 bases: TGTGCCAGCATCGCGGACAGGGGGCTCGGGGAGCTGTTTTTT. This encodes CASIADRGLGELFF.

This clone was counted ten times or more. This chain joins TRBV10-1 and TRBJ2-1, with a weak D call TRBD2 (6 bases). The germline CDR1 and CDR2 sequences are WNHNN and SYGVQD (reference sequence). Trimming left V 3 bases short and J 5 bases short, with 14 bases between. CDR3 length: 15 amino acids. CDR3 nucleotide sequence: TGCGCCAGCAGTGACGGGGGACGTACTCACAATGAGCAGTTCTTC. Translation: CASSDGGRTHNEQFF.

The rearrangement links TRBV12-5 to TRBJ2-1; TRBD1 agrees at 7 bases. This CDR3 spans 15 amino acids. After removal of 1 base from V and 0 bases from J, the junction contained 0 bases not matched to a gene. Germline V gives CDR1 LGHNT, CDR2 FRNRAP. The CDR3: CASGLGTGSYNEQFF. CDR3 coding DNA: TGTGCTAGTGGTTTGGGGACAGGCTCCTACAATGAGCAGTTCTTC.

A remark on this clone: The junction and the germline gene differ at one end; a read error may be behind it. The chain uses TRBV18 and TRBJ1-1, with no clear D. This CDR3 has 12 residues. Germline V lookup: CDR1 KGHSH, CDR2 LQKENI. The CDR3 reads CASSTPNGEDFF. CDR3 nucleotides: TGTGCAAGCTCAACACCGAACGGTGAAGATTTCTTT.

The V and J genes are TRBV27 and TRBJ1-4, with 7 bases that match TRBD1. J lost 5 bases, V lost 0 bases, and 6 bases had no gene match. Germline V gives CDR1 MNHEY, CDR2 SMNVEV (reference sequence). CDR3 length: 16 residues. CDR3 protein: CASSLSAGTENEKLFF. The CDR3 DNA follows: TGTGCCAGCAGTTTATCGGCCGGGACAGAGAATGAAAAACTGTTTTTT.

V is TRBV7-2 and J is TRBJ2-1; D might be TRBD2 (8 bases). The germline V and J ends were trimmed by 1 base and 9 bases, with 16 bases remaining between them. Germline CDR1 and CDR2: SGHTA and FQGNSA. The CDR3 is made up of 15 amino acids. DNA of the CDR3: TGTGCCAGCAGCTTAGTAGCGGGACAGCAGGGTGAGCAGTTCTTC. It specifies CASSLVAGQQGEQFF.

The chain couples TRBV5-1 to TRBJ2-7; 11 bases match TRBD2. The CDR3 has 15 amino acids. Germline lookup yields CDR1 SGHRS and CDR2 YFSETQ. The V and J ends lost 1 base and 4 bases, in that order; junction bases with no gene match: 4. The CDR3 loop reads CASSLTSGSLYEQYF. The CDR3 DNA follows: TGCGCCAGCAGCTTGACTAGCGGGAGTTTGTACGAGCAGTACTTC.

The rearrangement links TRBV9 to TRBJ2-1, with 9 bases lining up with TRBD2. With 0 bases clipped from V and 8 bases from J, the junction kept 12 bases outside the gene matches. Germline CDR1 is SGDLS and CDR2 is YYNGEE. This CDR3 is 17 amino acids long. The CDR3 DNA is TGTGCCAGCAGCGTAGATTTGGGGGGACTAGCTAACGATGAGCAGTTCTTC. Protein product: CASSVDLGGLANDEQFF.

The CDR3 sequence is CASSLTANWEKLFF. The CDR3 bases are TGTGCCAGCAGCTTGACAGCAAACTGGGAAAAACTGTTTTTT. The chain uses TRBV5-5 and TRBJ1-4, with D unclear. The CDR3 is 14 amino acids. CDR1 is SGHKS, CDR2 YYEKEE, per germline (reference sequence). Deletions cut 1 base from V and 8 bases from J, with 12 bases between.

This chain links TRBV10-1 with TRBJ2-5; D is ambiguous. The V gene lost 8 bases and the J gene lost 4 bases, with 14 bases spanning the gap. From germline, CDR1 is WNHNN and CDR2 SYGVQD (reference sequence). The CDR3 has 13 amino acids. The CDR3: CASSKQGGETQYF. CDR3 bases: TGCGCCAGCTCTAAGCAAGGCGGAGAGACCCAGTACTTC.

The chain is built from TRBV18 and TRBJ2-5; 8 bases are shared with TRBD1. The V and J ends lost 3 bases and 6 bases, in that order; junction bases with no gene match: 9. CDR1 KGHSH and CDR2 LQKENI come from the germline V gene. CDR3 length: 15 residues. CDR3 sequence: CASSPGTGQSQTQYF. The CDR3 region has the DNA TGTGCCAGCTCACCCGGGACAGGACAATCTCAGACCCAGTACTTC.

V is TRBV30 and J is TRBJ1-3, with TRBD1 matching 7 bases. The germline V gene encodes CDR1 GTSNPN and CDR2 SVGIG (reference sequence). The CDR3 contains 16 residues. V dropped 0 bases and J dropped 4; count of bases not matched to a gene: 9. Here the CDR3 DNA reads TGTGCCTGGAGTGTAAATACAGGGGATGGAGGAAACACCATATATTTT. Protein product: CAWSVNTGDGGNTIYF.

The J gene is TRBJ2-7, the V gene TRBV28; D possibly corresponds to TRBD2 (7 bases). Germline values: CDR1 MDHEN, CDR2 SYDVKM. CDR3 length: 13 residues. V was trimmed by 7 bases and J by 3 bases, leaving 13 bases between them. CDR3 loop: CASTGGPNYEQYF. The CDR3 bases are TGTGCCAGCACGGGGGGCCCGAACTACGAGCAGTACTTC.

The chain recombines TRBV4-3 with TRBJ1-1; TRBD1 matches 12 bases. The CDR3 has 14 residues. Trimming removed 3 bases from V and 9 bases from J; junction bases left unmatched: 5. Germline CDR1 and CDR2: LGHNA and YSLEER. The DNA for the CDR3 is TGCGCCAGCAGCCAGGGGACAGGGGGCGTTCAAGCTTTCTTT. This codes for CASSQGTGGVQAFF.

The chain uses TRBV18 and TRBJ2-3; 11 nucleotides agree with TRBD1. Germline CDR1 reads KGHSH; CDR2 reads LQKENI. The CDR3 totals 16 residues. Trimming at V came to 2 bases and at J to 2 bases, leaving 3 bases not matched to a gene. The CDR3, as DNA: TGTGCCAGCTCACCAGGACAGGGGGCTTTCACAGATACGCAGTATTTT. As protein: CASSPGQGAFTDTQYF.

The chain uses TRBV6-1 and TRBJ2-6, with D unclear. The CDR3 is 12 residues long. Germline CDR1 reads MNHNS; CDR2 reads SASEGT. Trimming removed 7 bases at V and 1 base at J, with 2 bases between. CDR3 DNA sequence: TGTGCCAGCACTTCTGGGGCCAACGTCCTGACTTTC. Translated, it gives CASTSGANVLTF.

The chain recombines TRBV7-9 with TRBJ2-1; no clear D gene. V was trimmed by 0 bases and J by 9 bases, leaving 6 bases between them. CDR3 length equals 12 residues. Looked up from germline, CDR1 is SEHNR and CDR2 is FQNEAQ (reference sequence). CDR3 sequence: CASSLALGEQFF. The CDR3, as DNA: TGTGCCAGCAGCTTAGCGCTCGGTGAGCAGTTCTTC. The full variable domain, in which reference TRBV7-9 and TRBJ2-1 provide the parts outside the CDR3, is DTGVSQNPRHKITKRGQNVTFRCDPISEHNRLYWYRQTLGQGPEFLTYFQNEAQLEKSRLLSDRFSAERPKGSFSTLEIQRTEQGDSAMYLCASSLALGEQFFGPGTRLTVL.

This chain joins TRBV19 and TRBJ2-1; a possible D gene is TRBD1 (6 bases). Between the trimmed V and J ends, which lost 3 bases and 5 bases, there was a span of 14 bases. Germline values: CDR1 LNHDA, CDR2 SQIVND (reference sequence). CDR3 length: 15 amino acids. The chain's CDR3 is CASSMGRDNNNEQFF. For the CDR3, the DNA is TGTGCCAGTAGTATGGGCAGGGACAATAACAATGAGCAGTTCTTC.

This chain links TRBV18 with TRBJ2-5; TRBD2 aligns across 11 bases. This CDR3 region has 19 residues. Germline V lookup: CDR1 KGHSH, CDR2 LQKENI. V lost 0 bases and J lost 4; bases outside the gene matches: 13. The CDR3 DNA follows: TGTGCCAGCTCACCACCGGGACTAGCGGTTTTCCCTGATAGAGAGACCCAGTACTTC. Encoded protein: CASSPPGLAVFPDRETQYF.

The J gene is TRBJ2-7, the V gene TRBV19; possible D gene TRBD1, 6 bases. The CDR3 has 14 amino acids. Germline CDR1 LNHDA, CDR2 SQIVND (reference sequence). The germline V and J ends were trimmed by 6 bases and 4 bases, with 16 bases remaining between them. In nucleotides, the CDR3 is TGTGCCAGTAGCCCCCTGTCCAGGGGTTACGAGCAGTACTTC. This codes for CASSPLSRGYEQYF. The whole variable domain, remainder taken from reference TRBV19 and TRBJ2-7, is DGGITQSPKYLFRKEGQNVTLSCEQNLNHDAMYWYRQDPGQGLRLIYYSQIVNDFQKGDIAEGYSVSREKKESFPLTVTSAQKNPTAFYLCASSPLSRGYEQYFGPGTRLTVT.

The rearrangement uses TRBV5-6 and TRBJ2-1; 7 positions agree with TRBD2. The CDR3 length is 19 residues. Germline V CDR1 and CDR2: SGHDT, YYEEEE. V gave up 3 bases and J gave up 4 bases; unmatched junction bases: 19. DNA of the CDR3: TGTGCCAGCAGCTCCCTCGTGGGGCGGGAGACCCAACCATACAATGAGCAGTTCTTC. Translation: CASSSLVGRETQPYNEQFF.

V usage is TRBV27 and J usage is TRBJ1-2; tentative D call: TRBD1 (5 bases). The CDR3 is made up of 14 amino acids. Trimming removed 5 bases at V and 8 bases at J, with 18 bases between. Germline assignment: CDR1 MNHEY and CDR2 SMNVEV (reference sequence). This CDR3 reads CASSLEGRESGYTF. CDR3 sequence (DNA): TGTGCCAGCAGTCTGGAAGGCAGGGAAAGCGGCTACACCTTC.

The chain links TRBV9 to TRBJ2-1; tentative D call: TRBD2 (7 bases). The CDR3 extends over 15 amino acids. Trimming removed 0 bases at V and 9 bases at J, with 16 bases between. Germline V gene data show CDR1 as SGDLS and CDR2 as YYNGEE. CDR3 coding DNA: TGTGCCAGCAGCGTAGGAGGGGGGGCATATACTGAGCAGTTCTTC. This codes for CASSVGGGAYTEQFF.

This clone was seen a few times. The junction shows a germline mismatch at one end, possibly a read error. The chain combines TRBV30 with TRBJ2-7, with 9 positions matching TRBD1. The CDR3 is 11 amino acids. The germline CDR1 and CDR2 sequences are GTSNPN and SVGIG (reference sequence). The CDR3 region is CAWSVNRGPTF. CDR3 bases: TGTGCCTGGAGTGTAAACAGGGGGCCTACCTTC.